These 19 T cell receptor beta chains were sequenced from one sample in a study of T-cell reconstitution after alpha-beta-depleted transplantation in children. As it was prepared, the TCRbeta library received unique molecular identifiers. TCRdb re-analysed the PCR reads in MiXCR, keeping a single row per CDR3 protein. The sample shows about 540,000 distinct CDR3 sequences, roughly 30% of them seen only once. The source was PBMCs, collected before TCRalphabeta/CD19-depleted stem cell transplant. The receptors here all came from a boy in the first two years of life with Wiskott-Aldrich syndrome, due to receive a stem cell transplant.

The CDR3 sequence is CASSLREGTTEAFF. The CDR3 region has the DNA TGTGCCAGCAGCCTGCGAGAGGGAACTACTGAAGCTTTCTTT. The chain combines TRBV3-1 with TRBJ1-1; D unclear. Germline CDR1 reads LGHDT; CDR2 reads YNNKEL (reference sequence). This CDR3 region has 14 residues. V was clipped by 4 bases and J by 5 bases, with 14 bases between them.

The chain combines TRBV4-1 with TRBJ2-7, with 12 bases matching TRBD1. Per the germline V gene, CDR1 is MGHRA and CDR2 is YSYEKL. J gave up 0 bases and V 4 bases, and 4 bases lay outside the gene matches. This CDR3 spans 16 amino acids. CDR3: CASSRGDRGLSYEQYF. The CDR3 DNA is TGCGCCAGCAGCCGAGGGGACAGGGGGCTCTCCTACGAGCAGTACTTC.

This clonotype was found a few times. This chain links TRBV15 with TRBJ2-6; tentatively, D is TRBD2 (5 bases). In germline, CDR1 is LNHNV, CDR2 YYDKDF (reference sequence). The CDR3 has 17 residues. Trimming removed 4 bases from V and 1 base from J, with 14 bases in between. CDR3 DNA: TGTGCCACCAGCATCCGGGCCGCGGGTTCTGGGGCCAACGTCCTGACTTTC. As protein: CATSIRAAGSGANVLTF.

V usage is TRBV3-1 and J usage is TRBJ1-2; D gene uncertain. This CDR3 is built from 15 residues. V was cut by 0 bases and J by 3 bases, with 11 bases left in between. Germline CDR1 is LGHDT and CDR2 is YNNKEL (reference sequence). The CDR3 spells CASSQESGKYYGYTF. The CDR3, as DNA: TGTGCCAGCAGCCAAGAGTCCGGGAAGTACTATGGCTACACCTTC.

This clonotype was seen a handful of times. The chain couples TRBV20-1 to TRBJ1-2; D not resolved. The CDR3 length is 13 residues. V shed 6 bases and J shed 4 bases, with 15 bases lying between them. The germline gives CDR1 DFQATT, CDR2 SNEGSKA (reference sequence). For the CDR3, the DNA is TGCAGTGCCCACGACGGCGGATTCTATGGCTACACCTTC. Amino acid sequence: CSAHDGGFYGYTF.

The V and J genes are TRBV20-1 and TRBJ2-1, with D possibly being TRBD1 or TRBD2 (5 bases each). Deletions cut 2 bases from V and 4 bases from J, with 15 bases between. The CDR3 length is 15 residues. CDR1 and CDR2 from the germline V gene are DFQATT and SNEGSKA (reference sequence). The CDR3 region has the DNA TGCAGTGCTAGAACAACCCGGGACCGGTACAATGAGCAGTTCTTC. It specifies CSARTTRDRYNEQFF.

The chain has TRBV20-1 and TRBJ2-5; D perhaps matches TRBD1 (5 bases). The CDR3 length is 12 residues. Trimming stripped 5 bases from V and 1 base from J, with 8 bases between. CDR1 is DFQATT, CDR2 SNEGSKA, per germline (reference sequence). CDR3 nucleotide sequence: TGCAGTGCTGAGCAGGGCCAAGAGACCCAGTACTTC. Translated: CSAEQGQETQYF.

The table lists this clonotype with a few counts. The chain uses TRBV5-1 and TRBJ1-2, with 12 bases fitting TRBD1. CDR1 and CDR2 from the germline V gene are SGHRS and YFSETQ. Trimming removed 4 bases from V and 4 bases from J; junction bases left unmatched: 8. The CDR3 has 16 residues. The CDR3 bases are TGCGCCAGCAGCCTCGGGACAGGGGGCGCCATCTATGGCTACACCTTC. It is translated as CASSLGTGGAIYGYTF.

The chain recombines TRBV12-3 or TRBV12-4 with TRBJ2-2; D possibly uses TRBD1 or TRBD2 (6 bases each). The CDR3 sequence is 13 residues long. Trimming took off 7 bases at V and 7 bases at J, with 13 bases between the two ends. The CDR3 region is CASTRGGNGELFF. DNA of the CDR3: TGTGCCAGCACCCGAGGGGGGAACGGGGAGCTGTTTTTT.

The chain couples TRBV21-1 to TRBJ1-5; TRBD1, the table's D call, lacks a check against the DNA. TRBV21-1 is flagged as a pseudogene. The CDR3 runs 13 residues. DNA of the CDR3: TGTGCCGGGGACAGGGGAAGATATCAGCCCCAGCATTTT. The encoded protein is CAGDRGRYQPQHF.

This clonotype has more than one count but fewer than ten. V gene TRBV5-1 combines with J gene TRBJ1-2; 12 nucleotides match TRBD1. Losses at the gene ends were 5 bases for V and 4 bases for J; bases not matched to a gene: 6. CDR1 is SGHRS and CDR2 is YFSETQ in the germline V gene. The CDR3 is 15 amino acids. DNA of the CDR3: TGCGCCAGCAGGACCTCGGGACAGGGGGCCTATGGCTACACCTTC. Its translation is CASRTSGQGAYGYTF.

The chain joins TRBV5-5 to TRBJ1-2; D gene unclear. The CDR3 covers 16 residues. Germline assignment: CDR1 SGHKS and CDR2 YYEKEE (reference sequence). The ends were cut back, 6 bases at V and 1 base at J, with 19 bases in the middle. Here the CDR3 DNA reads TGTGCCAGCACCAAGGACGGCGATCACCTTAACTATGGCTACACCTTC. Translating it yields CASTKDGDHLNYGYTF.

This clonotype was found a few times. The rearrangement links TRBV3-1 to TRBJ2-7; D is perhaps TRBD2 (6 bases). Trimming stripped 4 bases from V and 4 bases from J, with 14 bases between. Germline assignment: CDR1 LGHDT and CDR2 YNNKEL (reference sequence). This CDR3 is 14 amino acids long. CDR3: CASSRGAGLYEQYF. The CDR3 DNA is TGTGCCAGCAGCCGGGGAGCGGGTCTTTACGAGCAGTACTTC.

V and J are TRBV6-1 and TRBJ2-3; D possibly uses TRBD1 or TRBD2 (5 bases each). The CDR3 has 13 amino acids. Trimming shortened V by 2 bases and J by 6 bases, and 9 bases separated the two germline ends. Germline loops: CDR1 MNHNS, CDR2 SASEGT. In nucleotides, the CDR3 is TGTGCCAGCAGTGAACGGGGACGTGATACGCAGTATTTT. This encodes CASSERGRDTQYF.

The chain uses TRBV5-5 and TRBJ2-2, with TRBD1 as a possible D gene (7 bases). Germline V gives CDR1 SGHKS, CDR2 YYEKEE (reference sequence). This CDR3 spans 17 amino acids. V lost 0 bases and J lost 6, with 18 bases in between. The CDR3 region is CASSLAGGRGAAGELFF. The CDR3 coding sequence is TGTGCCAGCAGCTTGGCCGGAGGCAGGGGGGCGGCCGGGGAGCTGTTTTTT. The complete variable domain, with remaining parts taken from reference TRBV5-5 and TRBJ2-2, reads DAGVTQSPTHLIKTRGQQVTLRCSPISGHKSVSWYQQVLGQGPQFIFQYYEKEERGRGNFPDRFSARQFPNYSSELNVNALLLGDSALYLCASSLAGGRGAAGELFFGEGSRLTVL.

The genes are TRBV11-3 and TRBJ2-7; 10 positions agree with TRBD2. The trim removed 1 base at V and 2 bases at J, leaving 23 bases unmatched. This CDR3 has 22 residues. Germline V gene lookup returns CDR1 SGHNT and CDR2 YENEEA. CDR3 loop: CASSLVRSGRARSYQGPYEQYF. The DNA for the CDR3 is TGTGCCAGCAGCTTAGTGAGGAGCGGGAGGGCCCGTTCATATCAGGGCCCCTACGAGCAGTACTTC.

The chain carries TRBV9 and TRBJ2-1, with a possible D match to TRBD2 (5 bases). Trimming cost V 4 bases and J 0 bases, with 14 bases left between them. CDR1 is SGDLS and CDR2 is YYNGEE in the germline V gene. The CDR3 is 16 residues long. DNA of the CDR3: TGTGCCAGCAGCTTCCGCGGGTTGAGCTCCTACAATGAGCAGTTCTTC. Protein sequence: CASSFRGLSSYNEQFF.

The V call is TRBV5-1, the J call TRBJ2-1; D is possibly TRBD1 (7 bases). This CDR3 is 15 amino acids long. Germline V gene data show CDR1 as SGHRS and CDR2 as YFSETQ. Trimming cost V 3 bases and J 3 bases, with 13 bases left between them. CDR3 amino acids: CASSSTGEVYNEQFF. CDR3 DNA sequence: TGCGCCAGCAGCTCCACAGGGGAGGTCTACAATGAGCAGTTCTTC.

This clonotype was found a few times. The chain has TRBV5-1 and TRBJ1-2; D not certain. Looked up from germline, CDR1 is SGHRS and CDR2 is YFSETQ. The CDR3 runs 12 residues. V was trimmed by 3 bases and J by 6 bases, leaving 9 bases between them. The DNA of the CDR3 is TGCGCCAGCAGCTCTGGACTAGATGGCTACACCTTC. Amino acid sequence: CASSSGLDGYTF.